This T cell receptor beta chain originates from a study of graft-versus-host responses after intestinal transplantation. As for the study in general: Uniformly, recipients were administered anti-thymocyte globulin induction with subsequent tacrolimus and steroids for roughly three years. The study, taken as a whole, reports: Detected in recipient marrow were GvH clones, some of which were first observed in ileum or blood. Allograft graft-versus-host to host-versus-graft clonal ratios ran high in patients with graft-donor T cell macrochimerism.

J gave up 3 bases and V 0 bases, and 12 bases lay outside the gene matches. The germline gives CDR1 LGHNA, CDR2 YNFKEQ. The CDR3 is 18 residues long. Details on this clone: The target antigen is unknown.

Measured with immunoSEQ multiplex PCR; TCRdb has only the in-frame clones, and not every one. The sample holds under 95,000 clones, roughly 85% seen once. This TCR was recovered from a human donor who received an intestinal transplant. Sample: unstimulated CD4+ T cells sorted from spleen or lymph node cells, taken before intestinal transplant. The V call is TRBV4-2, the J call TRBJ1-2; TRBD1 agrees at 8 bases. The CDR3 DNA reads TGTGCCAGCAGCCAAGATCCCCGACAGGGGTCATATCACTATGGCTACACCTTC. It yields the protein CASSQDPRQGSYHYGYTF.